Below, 10 T cell receptor beta chains from the same sample are listed, as sequenced in a study of T cells in Graves' hyperthyroidism and ophthalmopathy. From RNA transcripts, TCR beta CDR3 regions were amplified. First-round RT-PCR with HTBI primers amplified the TCR CDR3 region. Each CDR3 protein gets one entry after TCRdb re-called the multiplex PCR reads with MiXCR. Among 600,000 to 650,000 distinct CDR3 sequences listed, less than 25% were seen once. Sequenced material: blood. These receptors were obtained from a man in his thirties or forties with Graves' ophthalmopathy.

The V gene is TRBV6-1, the J gene TRBJ1-5, with unresolved D. Germline loops: CDR1 MNHNS, CDR2 SASEGT. The CDR3 extends over 14 amino acids. V gave up 7 bases and J gave up 4 bases, with 14 bases separating them. CDR3 loop: CASTLFLGNQPQHF. The CDR3, as DNA: TGTGCCAGCACCCTCTTTCTAGGGAATCAGCCCCAGCATTTT.

The chain recombines TRBV6-1 with TRBJ1-1; 11 bases are a match to TRBD1. The CDR3 has 16 residues. Germline-derived CDR1 and CDR2 are MNHNS and SASEGT. The trim removed 4 bases at V and 10 bases at J, leaving 14 bases unmatched. CDR3 nucleotides: TGTGCCAGCAGTGCTGGGACAGGGGGAATCAGCGCTTTAGCTTTCTTT. Translating it yields CASSAGTGGISALAFF.

This clonotype was recorded many times. The chain couples TRBV12-3 or TRBV12-4 to TRBJ2-3; D not resolved. The CDR3 is 14 amino acids. The V and J ends lost 3 bases and 5 bases respectively, with 12 bases between them. The CDR3 loop reads CASSFFAGGDTQYF. CDR3 nucleotide sequence: TGTGCCAGCAGTTTTTTCGCAGGTGGAGATACGCAGTATTTT.

This clonotype was seen only a few times. The chain links TRBV27 to TRBJ1-6, with TRBD1 identical over 7 bases. Looked up from germline, CDR1 is MNHEY and CDR2 is SMNVEV (reference sequence). This CDR3 spans 14 amino acids. V lost 6 bases to trimming and J lost 9 bases; unmatched junction nucleotides: 8. Written as DNA, the CDR3 is TGTGCCAGCAGCCCGGACAGGATTGGTTCACCCCTCCACTTT. Translated, it gives CASSPDRIGSPLHF.

The sample holds many counts of this clonotype. The chain joins TRBV11-2 to TRBJ2-7; a possible D gene is TRBD2 (5 bases). V was clipped by 3 bases and J by 5 bases, with 11 bases between them. The CDR3 is 13 amino acids. Germline loops: CDR1 SGHAT, CDR2 FQNNGV. The CDR3 DNA sequence: TGTGCCAGCAGCTTTGATAGCGTTGACGAGCAGTACTTC. Protein sequence: CASSFDSVDEQYF.

V and J are TRBV19 and TRBJ1-2, with D possibly being TRBD1 (6 bases). The CDR3 loop spans 13 amino acids. With 6 bases removed from V and 3 bases from J, the gap between germline ends came to 11 bases. Germline V gene data show CDR1 as LNHDA and CDR2 as SQIVND (reference sequence). The CDR3 is CASSTTGHYGYTF. CDR3 sequence (DNA): TGTGCCAGTAGCACAACAGGGCACTATGGCTACACCTTC.

This clonotype has ten or more counts. This chain uses TRBV6-1 with TRBJ2-7; D may be TRBD2 (6 bases). CDR1 and CDR2 (germline): MNHNS, SASEGT. V was cut by 5 bases and J by 2 bases, with 22 bases left in between. The CDR3 extends over 17 amino acids. The chain's CDR3 is CASSTTFRDWSTYEQYF. DNA of the CDR3: TGTGCCAGCAGTACCACCTTCCGGGACTGGTCTACCTACGAGCAGTACTTC.

This clonotype was observed a handful of times. The chain joins TRBV12-5 to TRBJ1-5; D might be TRBD1 (5 bases). Per germline, CDR1 LGHNT and CDR2 FRNRAP. This CDR3 has 15 amino acids. Trimming took off 1 base at V and 6 bases at J, with 13 bases between the two ends. DNA of the CDR3: TGTGCTAGTGGTTTGGCGGGGACTGCGGGTCAGCCCCAGCATTTT. Encoded protein: CASGLAGTAGQPQHF.

V is TRBV11-2 and J is TRBJ2-1; D possibly uses TRBD1 or TRBD2 (5 bases each). CDR3 length: 15 residues. Per germline, CDR1 SGHAT and CDR2 FQNNGV. V lost 1 base and J lost 6, with 13 bases in between. In DNA form, the CDR3 reads TGTGCCAGCAGCTTAGTGGGACCGCGGCTCAATGAGCAGTTCTTC. It is translated as CASSLVGPRLNEQFF. The full variable domain, rest sourced from reference TRBV11-2 and TRBJ2-1, is EAGVAQSPRYKIIEKRQSVAFWCNPISGHATLYWYQQILGQGPKLLIQFQNNGVVDDSQLPKDRFSAERLKGVDSTLKIQPAKLEDSAVYLCASSLVGPRLNEQFFGPGTRLTVL.

Turning to this clonotype: One junction end does not reproduce the germline sequence, and a read error may be involved. CDR3 amino acids: CARGLCVSSYNEQFF. CDR3 DNA sequence: TGTGCCAGGGGACTTTGCGTAAGCTCCTACAATGAGCAGTTCTTC. The rearrangement links TRBV5-1 to TRBJ2-1; TRBD1 or TRBD2 may be the D gene (6 bases each). Per the germline V gene, CDR1 is SGHRS and CDR2 is YFSETQ. CDR3 length: 15 residues. The full variable domain, in which reference TRBV5-1 and TRBJ2-1 provide the parts outside the CDR3, is KAGVTQTPRYLIKTRGQQVTLSCSPISGHRSVSWYQQTPGQGLQFLFEYFSETQRNKGNFPGRFSGRQFSNSRSEMNVSTLELGDSALYLCARGLCVSSYNEQFFGPGTRLTVL.